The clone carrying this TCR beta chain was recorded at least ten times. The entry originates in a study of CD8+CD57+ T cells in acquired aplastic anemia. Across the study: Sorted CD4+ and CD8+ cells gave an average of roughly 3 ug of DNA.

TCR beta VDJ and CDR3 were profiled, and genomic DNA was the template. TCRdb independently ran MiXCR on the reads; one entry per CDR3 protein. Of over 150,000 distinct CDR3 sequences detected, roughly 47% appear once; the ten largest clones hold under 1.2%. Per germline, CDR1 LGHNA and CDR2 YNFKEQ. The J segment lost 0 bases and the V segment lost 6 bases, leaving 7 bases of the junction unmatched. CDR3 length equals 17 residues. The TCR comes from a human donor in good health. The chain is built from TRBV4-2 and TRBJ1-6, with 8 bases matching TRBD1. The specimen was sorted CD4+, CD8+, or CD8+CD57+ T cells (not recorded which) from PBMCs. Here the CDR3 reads CASRRWTGSSYNSPLHF. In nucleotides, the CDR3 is TGTGCCAGCAGACGATGGACAGGGAGCTCCTATAATTCACCCCTCCACTTT.